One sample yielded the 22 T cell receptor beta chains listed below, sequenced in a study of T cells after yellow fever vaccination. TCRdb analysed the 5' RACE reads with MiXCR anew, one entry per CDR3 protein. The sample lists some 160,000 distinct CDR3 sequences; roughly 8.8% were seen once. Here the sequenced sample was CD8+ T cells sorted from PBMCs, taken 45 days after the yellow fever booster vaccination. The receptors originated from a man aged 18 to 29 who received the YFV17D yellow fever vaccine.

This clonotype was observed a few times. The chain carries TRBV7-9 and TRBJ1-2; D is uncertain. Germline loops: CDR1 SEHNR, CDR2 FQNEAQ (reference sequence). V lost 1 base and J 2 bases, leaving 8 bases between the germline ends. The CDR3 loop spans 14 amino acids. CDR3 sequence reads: CASSLGSTNYGYTF. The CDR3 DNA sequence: TGTGCCAGCAGCTTAGGCAGCACCAACTATGGCTACACCTTC.

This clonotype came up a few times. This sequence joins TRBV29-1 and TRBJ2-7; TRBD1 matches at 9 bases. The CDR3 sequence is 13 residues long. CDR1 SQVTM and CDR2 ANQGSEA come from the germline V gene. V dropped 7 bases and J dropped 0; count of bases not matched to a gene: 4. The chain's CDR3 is CSGGQGYSYEQYF. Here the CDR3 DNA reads TGCAGCGGGGGACAGGGTTACTCCTACGAGCAGTACTTC.

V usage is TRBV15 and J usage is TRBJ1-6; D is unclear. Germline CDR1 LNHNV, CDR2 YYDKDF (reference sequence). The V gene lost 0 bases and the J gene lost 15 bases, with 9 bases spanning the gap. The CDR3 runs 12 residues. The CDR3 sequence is CATSRDQEDLHF. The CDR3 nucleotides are TGTGCCACCAGCAGAGATCAGGAGGACCTCCACTTT.

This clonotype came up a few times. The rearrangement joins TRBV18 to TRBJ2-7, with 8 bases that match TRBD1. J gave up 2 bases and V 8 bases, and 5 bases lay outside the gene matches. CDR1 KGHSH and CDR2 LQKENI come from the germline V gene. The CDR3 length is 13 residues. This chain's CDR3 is CASGTGGPYEQYF. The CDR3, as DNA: TGTGCCAGCGGCACAGGGGGTCCCTACGAGCAGTACTTC.

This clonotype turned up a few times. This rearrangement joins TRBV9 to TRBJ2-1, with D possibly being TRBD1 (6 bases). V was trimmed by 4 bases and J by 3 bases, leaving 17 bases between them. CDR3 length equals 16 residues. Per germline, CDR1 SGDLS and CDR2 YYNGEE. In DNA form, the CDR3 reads TGTGCCAGCAGCCCGTATGGACAGAAAATCTACAATGAGCAGTTCTTC. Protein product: CASSPYGQKIYNEQFF. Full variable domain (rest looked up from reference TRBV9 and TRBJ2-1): DSGVTQTPKHLITATGQRVTLRCSPRSGDLSVYWYQQSLDQGLQFLIQYYNGEERAKGNILERFSAQQFPDLHSELNLSSLELGDSALYFCASSPYGQKIYNEQFFGPGTRLTVL.

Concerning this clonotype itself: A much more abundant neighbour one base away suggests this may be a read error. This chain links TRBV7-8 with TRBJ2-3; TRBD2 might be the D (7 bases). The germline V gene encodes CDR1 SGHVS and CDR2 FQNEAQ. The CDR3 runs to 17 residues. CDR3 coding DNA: TGTGCCAGCAGCTTAAACGGGGGGCCATTGAGCACAGATACGCAGTTTTTT. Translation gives CASSLNGGPLSTDTQFF.

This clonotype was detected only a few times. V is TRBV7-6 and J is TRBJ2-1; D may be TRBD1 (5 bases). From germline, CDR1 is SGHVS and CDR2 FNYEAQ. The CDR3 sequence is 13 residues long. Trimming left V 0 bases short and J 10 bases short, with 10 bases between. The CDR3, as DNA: TGTGCCAGCAGCTTAGCGGGGCAGGGCGAGCAGTTCTTC. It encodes CASSLAGQGEQFF.

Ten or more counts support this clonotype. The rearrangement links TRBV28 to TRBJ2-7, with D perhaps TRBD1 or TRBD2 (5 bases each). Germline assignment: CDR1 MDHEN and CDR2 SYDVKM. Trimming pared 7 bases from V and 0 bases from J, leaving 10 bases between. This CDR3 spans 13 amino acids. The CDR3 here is CASNERGSYEQYV. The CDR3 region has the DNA TGTGCCAGCAACGAGAGGGGCTCCTACGAGCAGTACGTC.

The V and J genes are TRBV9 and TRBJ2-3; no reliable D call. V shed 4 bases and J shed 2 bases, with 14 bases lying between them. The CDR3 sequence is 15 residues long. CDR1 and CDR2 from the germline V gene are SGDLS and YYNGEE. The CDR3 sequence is CASSHTGILTDTQYF. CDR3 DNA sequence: TGTGCCAGCAGCCACACCGGAATTCTCACAGATACGCAGTATTTT.

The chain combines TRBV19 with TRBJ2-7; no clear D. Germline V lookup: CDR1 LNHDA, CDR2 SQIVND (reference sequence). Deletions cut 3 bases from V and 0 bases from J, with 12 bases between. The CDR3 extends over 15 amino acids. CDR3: CASSIEAVDSYEQYF. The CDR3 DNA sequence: TGTGCCAGTAGTATTGAGGCAGTCGACTCCTACGAGCAGTACTTC.

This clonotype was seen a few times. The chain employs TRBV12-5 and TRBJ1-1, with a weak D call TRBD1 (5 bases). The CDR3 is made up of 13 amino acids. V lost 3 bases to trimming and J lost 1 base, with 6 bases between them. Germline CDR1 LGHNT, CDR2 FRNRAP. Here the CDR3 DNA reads TGTGCTAGTGGTTTCGACAGGAACACTGAAGCTTTCTTT. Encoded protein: CASGFDRNTEAFF.

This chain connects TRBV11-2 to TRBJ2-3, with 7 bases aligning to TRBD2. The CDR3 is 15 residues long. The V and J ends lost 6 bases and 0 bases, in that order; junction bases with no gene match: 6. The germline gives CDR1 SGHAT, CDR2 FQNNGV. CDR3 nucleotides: TGTGCCAGCAGTCTAGCGGAGAGCAGCACAGATACGCAGTATTTT. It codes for CASSLAESSTDTQYF.

CDR3 sequence reads: CASSQRQVNYGYTF. The CDR3 nucleotides are TGTGCCAGCAGCCAGCGACAGGTGAACTATGGCTACACCTTC. The rearrangement uses TRBV7-3 and TRBJ1-2, with TRBD1 as a possible D gene (6 bases). This CDR3 has 14 residues. V was shortened by 5 bases and J by 2 bases, with 12 bases between the two germline ends. Germline assignment: CDR1 SGHTA and CDR2 FQGTGA. Full variable domain (missing parts from reference TRBV7-3 and TRBJ1-2): GAGVSQTPSNKVTEKGKYVELRCDPISGHTALYWYRQSLGQGPEFLIYFQGTGAADDSGLPNDRFFAVRPEGSVSTLKIQRTERGDSAVYLCASSQRQVNYGYTFGSGTRLTVV.

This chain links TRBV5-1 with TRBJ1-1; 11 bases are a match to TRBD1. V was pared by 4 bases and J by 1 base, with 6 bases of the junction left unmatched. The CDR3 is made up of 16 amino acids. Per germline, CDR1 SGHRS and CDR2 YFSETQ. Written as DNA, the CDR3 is TGCGCCAGCAGCAACGGGACAGGGGGAAGGAACACTGAAGCTTTCTTT. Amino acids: CASSNGTGGRNTEAFF.

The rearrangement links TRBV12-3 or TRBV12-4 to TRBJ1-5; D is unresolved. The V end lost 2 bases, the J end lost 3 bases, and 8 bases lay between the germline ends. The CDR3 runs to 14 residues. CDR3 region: CASSLWADNQPQHF. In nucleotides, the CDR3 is TGTGCCAGCAGTTTATGGGCAGACAATCAGCCCCAGCATTTT.

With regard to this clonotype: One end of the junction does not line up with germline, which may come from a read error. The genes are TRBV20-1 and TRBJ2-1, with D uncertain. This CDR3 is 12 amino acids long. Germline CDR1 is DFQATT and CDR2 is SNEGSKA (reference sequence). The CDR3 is CSASAVYTEQFF. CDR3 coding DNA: TGCAGTGCTAGCGCTGTTTACACTGAGCAGTTCTTC.

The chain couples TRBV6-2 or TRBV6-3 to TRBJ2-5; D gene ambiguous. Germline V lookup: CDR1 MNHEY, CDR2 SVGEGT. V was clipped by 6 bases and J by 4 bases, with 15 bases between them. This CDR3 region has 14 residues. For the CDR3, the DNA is TGTGCCAGCAGCCCCAACCTCGGTGGAGAGACCCAGTACTTC. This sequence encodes CASSPNLGGETQYF.

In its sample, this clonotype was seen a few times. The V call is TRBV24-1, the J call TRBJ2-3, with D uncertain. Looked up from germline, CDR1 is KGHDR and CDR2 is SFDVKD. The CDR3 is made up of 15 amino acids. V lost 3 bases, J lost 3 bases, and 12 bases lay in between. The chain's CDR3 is CATSDLAELTDTQYF. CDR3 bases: TGTGCCACCAGTGATCTTGCGGAACTTACAGATACGCAGTATTTT.

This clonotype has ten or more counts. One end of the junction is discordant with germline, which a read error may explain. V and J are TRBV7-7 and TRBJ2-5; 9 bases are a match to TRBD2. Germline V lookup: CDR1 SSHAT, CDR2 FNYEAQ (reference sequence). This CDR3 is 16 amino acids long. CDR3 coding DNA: TGTGCTAGCAGCGCGGAATTAAGCGGGGGGTATGAGACCCAGTACTTC. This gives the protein CASSAELSGGYETQYF.

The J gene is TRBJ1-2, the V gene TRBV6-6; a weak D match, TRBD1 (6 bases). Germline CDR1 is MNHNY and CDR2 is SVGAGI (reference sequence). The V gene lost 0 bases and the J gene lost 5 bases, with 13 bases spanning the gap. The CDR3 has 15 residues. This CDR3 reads CASSYSTPGDYGYTF. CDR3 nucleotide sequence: TGTGCCAGCAGTTACTCGACGCCAGGGGATTATGGCTACACCTTC.

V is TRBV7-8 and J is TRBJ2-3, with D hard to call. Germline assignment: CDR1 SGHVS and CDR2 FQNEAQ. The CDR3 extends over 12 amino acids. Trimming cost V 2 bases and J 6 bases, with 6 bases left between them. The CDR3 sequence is CASSLFSDTQYF. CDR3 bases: TGTGCCAGCAGCTTATTTTCGGATACGCAGTATTTT.

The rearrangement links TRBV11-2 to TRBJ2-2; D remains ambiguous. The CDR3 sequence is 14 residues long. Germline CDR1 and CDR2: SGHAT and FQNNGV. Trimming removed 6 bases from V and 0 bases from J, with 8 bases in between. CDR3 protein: CASRRTANTGELFF. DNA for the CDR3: TGTGCCAGCAGACGGACGGCGAACACCGGGGAGCTGTTTTTT.